Following are 19 T cell receptor beta chains from one sample sequenced in a study of response to subunit inactivated influenza vaccine. Using its own MiXCR run on the RT-PCR reads, TCRdb lists one record per CDR3 protein. The data hold 700,000 to 800,000 distinct CDR3 sequences, with 15% to 20% observed a single time. Sequences were derived from PBMCs from blood, sampled 4 to 6 days after vaccination. These receptors all stem from a man between 45 and 60 years old who received an inactivated influenza vaccine.

In the case of this clonotype: One base away lies a much larger clone, so this may be a sequencing read error. This sequence joins TRBV25-1 and TRBJ2-5; D is uncertain. CDR3 length: 10 amino acids. Germline V CDR1 and CDR2: MGHDK, SYGVNS. V was pared by 2 bases and J by 7 bases, with 2 bases between. CDR3 residues: CASSEGTQYF. CDR3 DNA sequence: TGTGCCAGCAGTGAAGGGACCCAGTACTTC. The complete variable domain, with remaining parts taken from reference TRBV25-1 and TRBJ2-5, reads EADIYQTPRYLVIGTGKKITLECSQTMGHDKMYWYQQDPGMELHLIHYSYGVNSTEKGDLSSESTVSRIRTEHFPLTLESARPSHTSQYLCASSEGTQYFGPGTRLLVL.

The rearrangement links TRBV19 to TRBJ2-7; D is possibly TRBD1 (6 bases). CDR1 is LNHDA, CDR2 SQIVND, per germline (reference sequence). CDR3 length: 15 amino acids. The V and J ends lost 3 bases and 3 bases respectively, with 15 bases between them. CDR3 nucleotides: TGTGCCAGTAGTATGACAGGTCCCCCAATCTACGAGCAGTACTTC. It translates to CASSMTGPPIYEQYF. Full variable domain (outside the CDR3, taken from reference TRBV19 and TRBJ2-7): DGGITQSPKYLFRKEGQNVTLSCEQNLNHDAMYWYRQDPGQGLRLIYYSQIVNDFQKGDIAEGYSVSREKKESFPLTVTSAQKNPTAFYLCASSMTGPPIYEQYFGPGTRLTVT.

This clonotype was seen more than once but under ten times. One base away lies a much larger clone, so this may be a sequencing read error. V is TRBV20-1 and J is TRBJ2-1; D gene uncertain. The CDR3 runs 17 residues. Looked up from germline, CDR1 is DFQATT and CDR2 is SNEGSKA (reference sequence). CDR3 amino acids: CCARVIALADGYNEQFF. As DNA, the CDR3 is TGCTGTGCTAGAGTTATAGCTCTCGCCGACGGCTACAATGAGCAGTTCTTC.

The genes are TRBV20-1 and TRBJ2-7; no clear D. Germline-derived CDR1 and CDR2 are DFQATT and SNEGSKA (reference sequence). The germline V and J ends were trimmed by 0 bases and 3 bases, with 12 bases remaining between them. The CDR3 consists of 14 residues. The CDR3 DNA is TGCAGTGCTAGAGATAGGTTACGGTTCTACGAGCAGTACTTC. Its translation: CSARDRLRFYEQYF.

The rearrangement joins TRBV11-2 to TRBJ2-2; TRBD2 might be the D (5 bases). Germline CDR1 and CDR2: SGHAT and FQNNGV. V was shortened by 4 bases and J by 1 base, with 16 bases between the two germline ends. The CDR3 has 17 amino acids. The CDR3 here is CASSSPLNSVNTGELFF. For the CDR3, the DNA is TGTGCCAGCAGCTCACCTCTTAATAGCGTGAACACCGGGGAGCTGTTTTTT.

This chain connects TRBV7-9 to TRBJ2-7; possible D gene TRBD2, 6 bases. This CDR3 has 14 amino acids. Germline CDR1 SEHNR, CDR2 FQNEAQ (reference sequence). The V end lost 5 bases, the J end lost 5 bases, and 16 bases lay between the germline ends. The DNA of the CDR3 is TGTGCCAGCAGCCCCCACCCGGGAGTAAACGAGCAGTACTTC. This codes for CASSPHPGVNEQYF.

This clonotype was detected only a few times. J is TRBJ1-2 and V is TRBV20-1, with TRBD1 identical over 10 bases. Germline trimming cut 6 bases from V and 2 bases from J; bases unmatched to any gene: 6. Germline V CDR1 and CDR2: DFQATT, SNEGSKA (reference sequence). There are 14 residues in the CDR3. CDR3 in amino acids: CSADPGQGNYGYTF. As DNA, the CDR3 is TGCAGTGCCGACCCGGGACAGGGGAACTATGGCTACACCTTC.

The V call is TRBV29-1, the J call TRBJ1-2; D gene unclear. The CDR3 has 12 amino acids. Germline lookup yields CDR1 SQVTM and CDR2 ANQGSEA. Trimming took 1 base from V and 2 from J, leaving 5 bases between them. This CDR3 is CSVEGLNYGYTF. The CDR3 coding sequence is TGCAGCGTTGAAGGGCTGAACTATGGCTACACCTTC.

The chain couples TRBV4-2 to TRBJ2-5, with 13 positions matching TRBD2. J gave up 5 bases and V 3 bases, and 15 bases lay outside the gene matches. CDR3 length: 19 amino acids. Looked up from germline, CDR1 is LGHNA and CDR2 is YNFKEQ. The CDR3 loop is CASSQVPGTSGARRETQYF. CDR3 bases: TGTGCCAGCAGCCAGGTCCCCGGGACTAGCGGGGCTAGGAGGGAGACCCAGTACTTC.

The chain carries TRBV12-3 or TRBV12-4 and TRBJ2-5; 8 bases agree with TRBD2. V trimming: 5 bases; J trimming: 3 bases; junction bases outside the gene matches: 23. The CDR3 has 20 residues. The CDR3, as DNA: TGTGCCAGCAGTCCGAGACTAGTAGTGCGGGGGGCGCCCCCCAAAGAGACCCAGTACTTC. This sequence encodes CASSPRLVVRGAPPKETQYF.

This clonotype has just a few counts. This chain joins TRBV9 and TRBJ1-6; D call uncertain. Germline V gives CDR1 SGDLS, CDR2 YYNGEE. Trimming left V 0 bases short and J 3 bases short, with 7 bases between. The CDR3 contains 15 residues. In nucleotides, the CDR3 is TGTGCCAGCAGCGTAGAGAGCGGCTATAATTCACCCCTCCACTTT. Amino acid sequence: CASSVESGYNSPLHF.

There are a few counts of this clonotype. This chain joins TRBV3-1 and TRBJ2-5; 8 bases align to TRBD1. CDR1 is LGHDT, CDR2 YNNKEL, per germline (reference sequence). The length of the CDR3 is 16 residues. V gave up 4 bases and J gave up 2 bases; unmatched junction bases: 9. The CDR3 DNA reads as TGTGCCAGCAGCCCGTGGGACAGGCATATGCAAGAGACCCAGTACTTC. Encoded protein: CASSPWDRHMQETQYF.

V gene TRBV7-2 combines with J gene TRBJ2-2; tentative D call: TRBD2 (6 bases). Trimming pared 5 bases from V and 5 bases from J, leaving 15 bases between. This CDR3 is 15 amino acids long. CDR1 is SGHTA, CDR2 FQGNSA, per germline. The CDR3, as DNA: TGTGCCAGCAGCCCGCCGCCGGGGAGGACCGGGGAGCTGTTTTTT. It is translated as CASSPPPGRTGELFF.

This clonotype was counted only a few times. This chain connects TRBV20-1 to TRBJ2-7; no clear D gene. Germline V CDR1 and CDR2: DFQATT, SNEGSKA (reference sequence). Trimming removed 1 base from V and 6 bases from J, with 10 bases in between. CDR3 size: 12 residues. The CDR3 nucleotides read TGCAGTGCTAGAGGGAATACCCCCGAGCAGTACTTC. As protein: CSARGNTPEQYF.

V and J are TRBV10-3 and TRBJ2-6; 9 bases line up with TRBD1. The V and J ends lost 10 bases and 0 bases, in that order; junction bases with no gene match: 7. Per the germline V gene, CDR1 is ENHRY and CDR2 is SYGVKD. CDR3 size: 16 residues. DNA for the CDR3: TGTGCCACCATTACAGGGGGCGTCTCTGGGGCCAACGTCCTGACTTTC. Amino acids: CATITGGVSGANVLTF.

In this sample, this clonotype turned up a few times. The chain combines TRBV10-3 with TRBJ1-1; 8 bases fit TRBD1. V was pared by 6 bases and J by 7 bases, with 1 base of the junction left unmatched. Germline V gene data show CDR1 as ENHRY and CDR2 as SYGVKD. The CDR3 consists of 11 residues. This CDR3 is CAIRQGGEAFF. CDR3 DNA sequence: TGTGCCATCAGACAGGGGGGTGAAGCTTTCTTT.

The table lists this clonotype with a few counts. The chain links TRBV2 to TRBJ2-6; D unresolved. Germline V gene data show CDR1 as SNHLY and CDR2 as FYNNEI. Trimming took 1 base from V and 0 from J, leaving 10 bases between them. CDR3 size: 17 residues. The CDR3 sequence: CASSEGRKISGANVLTF. DNA of the CDR3: TGTGCCAGCAGTGAAGGACGGAAGATCTCTGGGGCCAACGTCCTGACTTTC. Together with reference TRBV2 and TRBJ2-6, the CDR3 gives the full variable domain: EPEVTQTPSHQVTQMGQEVILRCVPISNHLYFYWYRQILGQKVEFLVSFYNNEISEKSEIFDDQFSVERPDGSNFTLKIRSTKLEDSAMYFCASSEGRKISGANVLTFGAGSRLTVL.

A few counts support this clonotype. The genes are TRBV24-1 and TRBJ2-3; D call uncertain. This CDR3 contains 16 residues. Trimming left V 3 bases short and J 2 bases short, with 14 bases between. Germline V CDR1 and CDR2: KGHDR, SFDVKD. The CDR3 bases are TGTGCCACCAGTGATCCGGGTCCGGGTTACACAGATACGCAGTATTTT. As protein: CATSDPGPGYTDTQYF.

CDR3 sequence: CASQGGTGELFF. CDR3 DNA: TGTGCCAGCCAGGGGGGGACCGGGGAGCTGTTTTTT. This chain joins TRBV19 and TRBJ2-2; D may correspond to TRBD1 or TRBD2 (7 bases each). The CDR3 sequence is 12 residues long. V lost 9 bases to trimming and J lost 5 bases, with 10 bases between them. Germline V gene lookup returns CDR1 LNHDA and CDR2 SQIVND (reference sequence). Drawing the rest from reference TRBV19 and TRBJ2-2, the complete variable domain is DGGITQSPKYLFRKEGQNVTLSCEQNLNHDAMYWYRQDPGQGLRLIYYSQIVNDFQKGDIAEGYSVSREKKESFPLTVTSAQKNPTAFYLCASQGGTGELFFGEGSRLTVL.